This T cell receptor (beta chain) was sequenced during a study of shared clonotypes between healthy human individuals. General observations from the study: A generally larger estimated richness was seen in naive subsets than in memory subsets. Owing to a small donor count, the genetic and exposure-history diversity represented was limited. Clonotypes not shared had lower generation probabilities than those common to all four donors.

Of note for this clone: Its antigen is as yet unknown.

Some clones are missing from TCRdb's copy, which holds only in-frame ones; the method was immunoSEQ multiplex PCR. The sample shows roughly 640,000 clones, 74% of them seen only once. The CDR3 contains 13 residues. Germline-derived CDR1 and CDR2 are MNHNS and SASEGT. Trimming cost V 5 bases and J 8 bases, with 13 bases left between them. The V call is TRBV6-1, the J call TRBJ2-1; the D is unclear. The TCR originated in a woman in her 30s in good health. The sample was memory CD4+ T cells sorted from blood. Subset: CD45RA-negative fraction. This CDR3 is CASSKQSWYEQFF. In DNA, the CDR3 is TGTGCCAGCAGTAAACAAAGCTGGTATGAGCAGTTCTTC.